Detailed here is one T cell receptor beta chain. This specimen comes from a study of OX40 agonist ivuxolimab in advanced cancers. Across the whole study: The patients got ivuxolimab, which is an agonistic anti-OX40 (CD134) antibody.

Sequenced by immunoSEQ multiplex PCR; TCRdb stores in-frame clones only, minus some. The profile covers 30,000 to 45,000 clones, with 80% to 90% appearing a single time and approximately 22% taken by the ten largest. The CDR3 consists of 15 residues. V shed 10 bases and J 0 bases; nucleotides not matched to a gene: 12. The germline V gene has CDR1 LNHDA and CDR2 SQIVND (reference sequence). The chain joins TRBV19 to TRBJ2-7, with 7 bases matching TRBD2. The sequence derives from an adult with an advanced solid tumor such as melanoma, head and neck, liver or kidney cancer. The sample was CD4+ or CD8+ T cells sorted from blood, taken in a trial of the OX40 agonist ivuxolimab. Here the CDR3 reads CATKPSAGNSYEQYF. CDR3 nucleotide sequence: TGTGCCACTAAACCCTCAGCGGGGAACTCCTACGAGCAGTACTTC.